The next 21 T cell receptor beta chains were all read from a single sample in a study of blood T cell repertoires in COVID-19. Sequencing was performed with immunoSEQ multiplex PCR; in TCRdb, only in-frame clones are kept and a portion is missing. The data show approximately 88,000 clones, 70% to 80% seen once. Sequencing was carried out using peripheral blood. The origin of the receptors is a human donor in a cohort sampled during active COVID-19.

CDR3 in amino acids: CASSPMGGSASTDTQYF. DNA for the CDR3: TGCGCCAGCAGCCCGATGGGGGGTTCGGCTAGCACAGATACGCAGTATTTT. This chain links TRBV5-1 with TRBJ2-3, with D possibly matching TRBD2 (6 bases). The V and J ends lost 4 bases and 0 bases respectively, with 18 bases between them. The CDR3 spans 17 residues. CDR1 and CDR2 from the germline V gene are SGHRS and YFSETQ.

This chain joins TRBV3-1 (or the pseudogene TRBV3-2) and TRBJ1-5; D gene unclear. CDR3 length: 15 residues. Germline assignment: CDR1 LGHDT and CDR2 YNNKEL (reference sequence). V lost 4 bases and J lost 6, with 16 bases in between. The CDR3 is CASSPSPRRGQPQHF. The CDR3 DNA is TGTGCCAGCAGCCCCTCCCCTCGGCGCGGTCAGCCCCAGCATTTT.

V usage is TRBV6-5 and J usage is TRBJ1-1, with 9 bases lining up with TRBD1. CDR3 length equals 15 residues. The V gene's germline CDR1 is MNHEY and CDR2 SVGAGI. With 5 bases clipped from V and 1 base from J, the junction kept 5 bases outside the gene matches. The CDR3 coding sequence is TGTGCCAGCAGTCCCCTGGGACAGGGGAACACTGAAGCTTTCTTT. As protein: CASSPLGQGNTEAFF.

The CDR3 is CASSLLGLAGGSSYNEQFF. The DNA of the CDR3 is TGTGCCAGCAGTCTTCTCGGACTAGCGGGAGGGTCGTCCTACAATGAGCAGTTCTTC. J is TRBJ2-1 and V is TRBV28; 15 nucleotides align to TRBD2. This CDR3 contains 19 residues. J lost 1 base, V lost 5 bases, and 9 bases had no gene match. Germline V lookup: CDR1 MDHEN, CDR2 SYDVKM.

The rearrangement uses TRBV20-1 and TRBJ2-5; tentative D call: TRBD1 (6 bases). Germline V gives CDR1 DFQATT, CDR2 SNEGSKA (reference sequence). This CDR3 has 13 residues. V gave up 3 bases and J gave up 0 bases, with 8 bases separating them. The CDR3 nucleotides read TGCAGTGCTAGTCCAGGGGACCAAGAGACCCAGTACTTC. Amino acids: CSASPGDQETQYF.

This rearrangement joins TRBV5-6 to TRBJ1-2; TRBD1 matches 7 bases. Germline values: CDR1 SGHDT, CDR2 YYEEEE. CDR3 length: 13 amino acids. V shed 4 bases and J 7 bases; nucleotides not matched to a gene: 7. The DNA for the CDR3 is TGTGCCAGCAGCCCGACAGGGTTAGTTGGCTACACCTTC. It is translated as CASSPTGLVGYTF.

The chain has TRBV4-1 and TRBJ2-2; 8 bases fit TRBD2. The CDR3 extends over 19 amino acids. From germline, CDR1 is MGHRA and CDR2 YSYEKL. Losses at the gene ends were 3 bases for V and 3 bases for J; bases not matched to a gene: 15. CDR3 residues: CASSHRSRMTSVHTGELFF. Here the CDR3 DNA reads TGCGCCAGCAGCCACAGAAGCCGGATGACTAGCGTACACACCGGGGAGCTGTTTTTT.

The chain recombines TRBV5-1 with TRBJ2-7; TRBD1 agrees at 9 bases. Germline CDR1 and CDR2: SGHRS and YFSETQ. There are 15 residues in the CDR3. Unmatched junction bases numbered 9, after V lost 5 bases and J lost 3 bases. CDR3 in DNA: TGCGCCAGCAGTCCCGGGACAGGGCTTTTCTACGAGCAGTACTTC. This gives the protein CASSPGTGLFYEQYF.

The chain combines TRBV6-5 with TRBJ1-3, with 7 positions matching TRBD1. The CDR3 spans 13 residues. V shed 6 bases and J 3 bases; nucleotides not matched to a gene: 2. The germline V gene encodes CDR1 MNHEY and CDR2 SVGAGI. The CDR3 nucleotides are TGTGCCAGCAGGACAGGGAATGGAAACACCATATATTTT. The encoded protein is CASRTGNGNTIYF.

The V and J genes are TRBV4-2 and TRBJ2-7; 8 bases are shared with TRBD1. The length of the CDR3 is 17 residues. Per germline, CDR1 LGHNA and CDR2 YNFKEQ. V dropped 4 bases and J dropped 6; count of bases not matched to a gene: 17. CDR3 sequence: CASSPLLGRQGLVEQYF. In DNA form, the CDR3 reads TGTGCCAGCAGCCCTCTACTTGGGAGACAGGGGCTGGTCGAGCAGTACTTC.

This clone was observed a few times. The genes are TRBV28 and TRBJ1-5; a possible D gene is TRBD1 (6 bases). This CDR3 is built from 15 residues. CDR1 is MDHEN and CDR2 is SYDVKM in the germline V gene. The V end was cut by 8 bases, the J end by 6 bases, with 20 bases between. In DNA form, the CDR3 reads TGTGCCAGCGGAGCAGGCGGGGGCGATGCTCAGCCCCAGCATTTT. Translated: CASGAGGGDAQPQHF.

The chain is built from TRBV2 and TRBJ2-2; 11 nucleotides agree with TRBD1. J was trimmed by 6 bases and V by 7 bases; bases with no gene match: 7. The CDR3 extends over 15 amino acids. The V gene's germline CDR1 is SNHLY and CDR2 FYNNEI. The DNA for the CDR3 is TGTGCCAGCAACCCCAGGACAGGGGGCTCCGGGGAGCTGTTTTTT. This gives the protein CASNPRTGGSGELFF.

In its sample, this clone was seen a few times. J is TRBJ2-3 and V is TRBV10-3; 9 bases agree with TRBD2. Germline lookup yields CDR1 ENHRY and CDR2 SYGVKD. The CDR3 loop spans 15 amino acids. The J segment lost 2 bases and the V segment lost 5 bases, leaving 5 bases of the junction unmatched. For the CDR3, the DNA is TGTGCCATCAGTCAGACTAGCGGAAACACAGATACGCAGTATTTT. It yields the protein CAISQTSGNTDTQYF.

The rearrangement joins TRBV2 to TRBJ1-6, with 7 positions matching TRBD1. V lost 4 bases, J lost 4 bases, and 7 bases stayed unmatched. The CDR3 covers 16 residues. The germline CDR1 and CDR2 sequences are SNHLY and FYNNEI. CDR3 sequence: CASSGGGGAYNSPLHF. The CDR3 bases are TGTGCCAGCAGTGGAGGAGGGGGCGCGTATAATTCACCCCTCCACTTT.

CDR3 loop: CASSLARQVGGLNEQYF. The CDR3 bases are TGTGCCAGCAGCTTAGCGCGTCAGGTAGGGGGTCTGAACGAGCAGTACTTC. This chain connects TRBV7-2 to TRBJ2-7, with D perhaps TRBD1 (6 bases). The CDR3 contains 17 residues. The V and J ends lost 0 bases and 5 bases respectively, with 20 bases between them. Germline CDR1 is SGHTA and CDR2 is FQGNSA.

This clone was seen only once. This rearrangement joins TRBV24-1 to TRBJ2-3; weak D call: TRBD2 (5 bases). V lost 1 base and J lost 0, with 7 bases in between. The CDR3 covers 15 residues. Germline values: CDR1 KGHDR, CDR2 SFDVKD. The CDR3 sequence is CATSDFRDSTDTQYF. In nucleotides, the CDR3 is TGTGCCACCAGTGATTTTCGGGATAGCACAGATACGCAGTATTTT.

The chain uses TRBV11-2 and TRBJ2-5; a weak D match, TRBD1 (6 bases). The CDR3 loop spans 13 amino acids. The V gene lost 5 bases and the J gene lost 6 bases, with 13 bases spanning the gap. The germline V gene has CDR1 SGHAT and CDR2 FQNNGV. The CDR3 nucleotides read TGTGCCAGCAGCCATAGGGGGAAACAGACCCAGTACTTC. Translated, it gives CASSHRGKQTQYF.

The chain recombines TRBV7-9 with TRBJ2-2, with 7 bases fitting TRBD2. Trimming removed 0 bases from V and 7 bases from J; junction bases left unmatched: 5. The CDR3 is 15 amino acids. Germline-derived CDR1 and CDR2 are SEHNR and FQNEAQ (reference sequence). This CDR3 is CASSLAGGPFGELFF. The CDR3 DNA reads TGTGCCAGCAGCTTAGCGGGAGGGCCATTCGGGGAGCTGTTTTTT.

A few counts support this clone. The chain employs TRBV29-1 and TRBJ1-4; D unclear. CDR3 length: 13 residues. The germline V and J ends were trimmed by 5 bases and 5 bases, with 12 bases remaining between them. From germline, CDR1 is SQVTM and CDR2 ANQGSEA. The CDR3 here is CSVRFGNNEKLFF. The CDR3 DNA reads as TGCAGCGTTCGTTTCGGGAACAATGAAAAACTGTTTTTT.

This clone appeared a single time. The chain links TRBV4-1 to TRBJ2-1; 8 bases line up with TRBD2. CDR1 MGHRA and CDR2 YSYEKL come from the germline V gene. V lost 1 base and J lost 9; bases outside the gene matches: 20. The CDR3 extends over 19 amino acids. The CDR3 reads CASSQVMAWREVEFGEQFF. CDR3 nucleotide sequence: TGCGCCAGCAGCCAAGTGATGGCTTGGCGGGAGGTGGAATTTGGTGAGCAGTTCTTC.

The rearrangement uses TRBV5-1 and TRBJ2-5, with 11 positions matching TRBD2. The J segment lost 4 bases and the V segment lost 4 bases, leaving 9 bases of the junction unmatched. The CDR3 sequence is 16 residues long. Looked up from germline, CDR1 is SGHRS and CDR2 is YFSETQ. CDR3 loop: CASSTRLAGYRETQYF. Here the CDR3 DNA reads TGCGCCAGCAGCACGAGACTAGCGGGATATCGAGAGACCCAGTACTTC. Complete variable domain (other parts from reference TRBV5-1 and TRBJ2-5): KAGVTQTPRYLIKTRGQQVTLSCSPISGHRSVSWYQQTPGQGLQFLFEYFSETQRNKGNFPGRFSGRQFSNSRSEMNVSTLELGDSALYLCASSTRLAGYRETQYFGPGTRLLVL.